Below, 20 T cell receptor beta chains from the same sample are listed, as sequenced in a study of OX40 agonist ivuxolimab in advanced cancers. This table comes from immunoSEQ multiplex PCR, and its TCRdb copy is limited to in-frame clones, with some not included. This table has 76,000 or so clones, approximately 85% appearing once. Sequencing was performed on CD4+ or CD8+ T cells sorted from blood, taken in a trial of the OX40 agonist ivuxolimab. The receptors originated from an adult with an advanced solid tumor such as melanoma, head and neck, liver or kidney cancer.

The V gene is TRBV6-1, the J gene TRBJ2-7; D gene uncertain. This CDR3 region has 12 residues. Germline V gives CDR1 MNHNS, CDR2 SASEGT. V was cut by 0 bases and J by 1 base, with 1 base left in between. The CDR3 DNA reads TGTGCCAGCAGTGAAGCTTCCTACGAGCAGTACTTC. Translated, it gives CASSEASYEQYF.

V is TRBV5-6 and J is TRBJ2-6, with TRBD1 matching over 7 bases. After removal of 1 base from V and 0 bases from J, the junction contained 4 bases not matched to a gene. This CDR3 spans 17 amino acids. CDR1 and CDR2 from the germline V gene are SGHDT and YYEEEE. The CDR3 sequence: CASSLRDSHSGANVLTF. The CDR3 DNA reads TGTGCCAGCAGCTTGCGGGACAGCCACTCTGGGGCCAACGTCCTGACTTTC.

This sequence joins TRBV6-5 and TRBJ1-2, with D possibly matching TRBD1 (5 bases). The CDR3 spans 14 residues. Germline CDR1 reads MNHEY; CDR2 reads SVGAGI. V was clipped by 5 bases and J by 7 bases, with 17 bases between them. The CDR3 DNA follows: TGTGCCAGCAGTGAAGTGCCCCGGGGCGGTGGCTACACCTTC. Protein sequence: CASSEVPRGGGYTF.

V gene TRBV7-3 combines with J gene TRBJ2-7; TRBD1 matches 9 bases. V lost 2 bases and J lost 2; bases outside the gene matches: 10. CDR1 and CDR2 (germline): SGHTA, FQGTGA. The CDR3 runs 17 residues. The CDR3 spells CASSLGLPDRGAYEQYF. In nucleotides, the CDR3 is TGTGCCAGCAGCTTAGGCCTCCCGGACAGGGGAGCCTACGAGCAGTACTTC. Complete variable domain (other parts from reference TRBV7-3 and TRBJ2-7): GAGVSQTPSNKVTEKGKYVELRCDPISGHTALYWYRQSLGQGPEFLIYFQGTGAADDSGLPNDRFFAVRPEGSVSTLKIQRTERGDSAVYLCASSLGLPDRGAYEQYFGPGTRLTVT.

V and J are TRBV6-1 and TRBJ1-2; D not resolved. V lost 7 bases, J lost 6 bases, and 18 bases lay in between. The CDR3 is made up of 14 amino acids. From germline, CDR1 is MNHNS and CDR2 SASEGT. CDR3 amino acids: CASTPRLLANGYTF. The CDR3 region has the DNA TGTGCCAGCACCCCCAGGCTCCTCGCTAATGGCTACACCTTC.

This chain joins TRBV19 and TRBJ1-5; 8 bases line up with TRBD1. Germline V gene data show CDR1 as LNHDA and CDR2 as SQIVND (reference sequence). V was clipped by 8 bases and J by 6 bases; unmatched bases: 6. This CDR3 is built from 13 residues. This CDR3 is CASEDREGQPQHF. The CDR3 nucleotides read TGTGCCAGTGAGGACAGGGAGGGTCAGCCCCAGCATTTT.

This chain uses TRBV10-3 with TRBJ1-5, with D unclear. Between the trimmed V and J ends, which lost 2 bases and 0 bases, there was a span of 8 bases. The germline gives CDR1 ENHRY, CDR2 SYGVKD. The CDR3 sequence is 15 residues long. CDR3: CAISERADSNQPQHF. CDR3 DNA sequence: TGTGCCATCAGTGAGAGGGCAGATAGCAATCAGCCCCAGCATTTT.

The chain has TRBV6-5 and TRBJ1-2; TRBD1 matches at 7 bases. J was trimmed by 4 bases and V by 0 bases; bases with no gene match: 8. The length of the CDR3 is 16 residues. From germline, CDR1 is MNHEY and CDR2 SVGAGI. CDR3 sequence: CASSYSAIGGGYGYTF. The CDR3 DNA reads TGTGCCAGCAGTTACTCGGCCATAGGGGGCGGCTATGGCTACACCTTC.

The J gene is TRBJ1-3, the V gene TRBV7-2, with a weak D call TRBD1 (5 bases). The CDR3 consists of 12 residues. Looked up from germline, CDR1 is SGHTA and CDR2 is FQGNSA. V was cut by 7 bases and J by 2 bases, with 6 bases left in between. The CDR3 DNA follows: TGTGCCAGCAAGGGGCCTGGAAACACCATATATTTT. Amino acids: CASKGPGNTIYF.

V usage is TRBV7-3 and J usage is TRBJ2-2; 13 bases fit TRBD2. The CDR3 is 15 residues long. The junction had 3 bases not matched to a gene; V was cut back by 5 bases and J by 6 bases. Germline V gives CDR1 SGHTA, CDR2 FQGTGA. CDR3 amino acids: CASSPGLAGAGELFF. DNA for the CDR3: TGTGCCAGCAGCCCTGGACTAGCGGGGGCCGGGGAGCTGTTTTTT. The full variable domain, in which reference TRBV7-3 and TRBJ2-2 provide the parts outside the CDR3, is GAGVSQTPSNKVTEKGKYVELRCDPISGHTALYWYRQSLGQGPEFLIYFQGTGAADDSGLPNDRFFAVRPEGSVSTLKIQRTERGDSAVYLCASSPGLAGAGELFFGEGSRLTVL.

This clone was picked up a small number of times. The CDR3 DNA reads as TGTGCCAGCAGCTCCACGGGACAGGGGTATGATGGCTACACCTTC. This sequence encodes CASSSTGQGYDGYTF. This chain links TRBV7-2 with TRBJ1-2, with TRBD1 identical over 10 bases. Trimming took 4 bases from V and 6 from J; bases not matched to a gene: 8. This CDR3 spans 15 amino acids. Germline loops: CDR1 SGHTA, CDR2 FQGNSA.

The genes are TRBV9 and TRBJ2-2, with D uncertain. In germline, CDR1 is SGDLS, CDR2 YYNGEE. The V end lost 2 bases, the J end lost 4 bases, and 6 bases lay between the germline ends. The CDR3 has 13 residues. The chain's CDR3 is CASSVTPTGELFF. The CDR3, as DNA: TGTGCCAGCAGCGTTACACCCACCGGGGAGCTGTTTTTT. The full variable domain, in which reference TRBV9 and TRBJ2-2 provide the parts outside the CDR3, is DSGVTQTPKHLITATGQRVTLRCSPRSGDLSVYWYQQSLDQGLQFLIQYYNGEERAKGNILERFSAQQFPDLHSELNLSSLELGDSALYFCASSVTPTGELFFGEGSRLTVL.

The CDR3 nucleotides are TGTGCCAGTAGTACCCCGGACAGGGTGACTAACTATGGCTACACCTTC. As protein: CASSTPDRVTNYGYTF. The chain joins TRBV19 to TRBJ1-2; 8 bases map to TRBD1. The CDR3 sequence is 16 residues long. V lost 4 bases and J lost 0; bases outside the gene matches: 7. Germline V gene lookup returns CDR1 LNHDA and CDR2 SQIVND (reference sequence).

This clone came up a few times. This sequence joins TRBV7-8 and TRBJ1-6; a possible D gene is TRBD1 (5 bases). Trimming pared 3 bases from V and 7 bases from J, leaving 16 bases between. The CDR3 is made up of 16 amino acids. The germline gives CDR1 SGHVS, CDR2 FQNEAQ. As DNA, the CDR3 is TGTGCCAGCAGCTTGCAGGGTCAGGGTGACAATTCACCCCTCCACTTT. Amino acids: CASSLQGQGDNSPLHF.

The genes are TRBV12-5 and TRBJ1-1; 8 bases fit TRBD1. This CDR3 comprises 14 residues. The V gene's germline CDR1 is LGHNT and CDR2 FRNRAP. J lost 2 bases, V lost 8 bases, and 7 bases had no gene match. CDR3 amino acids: CASRQGTRNTEAFF. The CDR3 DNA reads TGTGCTAGTAGACAGGGGACGAGAAACACTGAAGCTTTCTTT.

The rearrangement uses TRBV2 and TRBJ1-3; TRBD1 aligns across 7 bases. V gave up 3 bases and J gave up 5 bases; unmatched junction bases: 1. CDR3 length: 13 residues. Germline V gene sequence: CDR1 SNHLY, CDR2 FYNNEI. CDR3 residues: CASSETGRNTIYF. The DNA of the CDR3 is TGTGCCAGCAGTGAGACAGGGAGAAACACCATATATTTT. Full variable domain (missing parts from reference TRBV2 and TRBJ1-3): EPEVTQTPSHQVTQMGQEVILRCVPISNHLYFYWYRQILGQKVEFLVSFYNNEISEKSEIFDDQFSVERPDGSNFTLKIRSTKLEDSAMYFCASSETGRNTIYFGEGSWLTVV.

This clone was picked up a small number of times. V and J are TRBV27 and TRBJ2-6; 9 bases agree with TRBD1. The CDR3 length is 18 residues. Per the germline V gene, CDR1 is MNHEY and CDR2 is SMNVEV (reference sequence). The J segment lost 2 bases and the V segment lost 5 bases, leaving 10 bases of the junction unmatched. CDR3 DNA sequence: TGTGCCAGCAGTCCCCGCCCCGACAGGGGGACTGGGGCCAACGTCCTGACTTTC. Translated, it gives CASSPRPDRGTGANVLTF.

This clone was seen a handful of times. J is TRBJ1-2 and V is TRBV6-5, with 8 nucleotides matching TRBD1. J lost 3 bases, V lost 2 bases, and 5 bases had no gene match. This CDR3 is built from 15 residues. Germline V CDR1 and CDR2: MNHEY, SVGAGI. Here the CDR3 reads CASSYDGQGHYGYTF. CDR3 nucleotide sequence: TGTGCCAGCAGTTACGATGGACAGGGTCACTATGGCTACACCTTC.

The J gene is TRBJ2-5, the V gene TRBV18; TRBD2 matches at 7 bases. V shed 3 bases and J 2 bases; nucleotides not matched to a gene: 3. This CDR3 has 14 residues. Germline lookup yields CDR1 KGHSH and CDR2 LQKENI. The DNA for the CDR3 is TGTGCCAGCTCACCTCCGGGACTACAAGAGACCCAGTACTTC. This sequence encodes CASSPPGLQETQYF.

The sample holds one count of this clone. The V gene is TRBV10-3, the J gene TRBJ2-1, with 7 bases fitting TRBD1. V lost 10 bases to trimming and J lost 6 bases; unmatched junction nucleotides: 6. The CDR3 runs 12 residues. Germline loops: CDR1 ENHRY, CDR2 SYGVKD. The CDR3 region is CATTSGGNEQFF. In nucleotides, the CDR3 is TGTGCCACCACGTCAGGGGGCAATGAGCAGTTCTTC.